These 26 T cell receptor beta chains came from one sample sequenced in a study of tumor-infiltrating lymphocytes in primary liver carcinoma. TCR beta cDNA was made from 450 to 550 ng total RNA with a constant-region primer. Three nested multiplex PCR rounds, a slightly modified ARM-PCR method, built the TCR beta libraries. Two initial PCR rounds of 10 to 11 cycles each paired TRBV1-TRBV30 forward primers with a C-beta reverse primer. Each CDR3 protein gets one entry after TCRdb re-called the multiplex PCR reads with MiXCR. The sample has more than 75,000 distinct CDR3 sequences, approximately 77% seen once. It was from 20-30 mg of unsorted bulk tissue that RNA and DNA were co-extracted. The specimen sequenced was liver tumor tissue from sampling region 1. Sample subset: tumor region T1, superior pole. These receptor sequences come from a man between 40 and 49 years old with primary liver carcinoma and hepatitis B virus infection.

This chain connects TRBV11-3 to TRBJ2-3, with a tentative D call TRBD1 (5 bases). The CDR3 is made up of 13 amino acids. Looked up from germline, CDR1 is SGHNT and CDR2 is YENEEA. V was cut by 8 bases and J by 4 bases, with 13 bases left in between. In nucleotides, the CDR3 is TGTGCCAGCGGCGTCGAACAGGCAGATACGCAGTATTTT. This translates into CASGVEQADTQYF.

In the case of this clonotype: This sequence may be a read error, since a much larger clone differs from it by one base. This chain links TRBV2 with TRBJ2-3, with TRBD1 as a possible D gene (6 bases). This CDR3 contains 14 residues. Germline CDR1 and CDR2: SNHLY and FYNNEI. The germline V and J ends were trimmed by 5 bases and 2 bases, with 11 bases remaining between them. CDR3 coding DNA: TGTGCCAGCAGTAACCGGGACATCACAGATACGCAGTATTTT. This encodes CASSNRDITDTQYF.

This clonotype appeared once. Germline and junction disagree at one end, which may indicate a read error. The rearrangement uses TRBV29-1 and TRBJ2-5; possible D gene TRBD1, 5 bases. Germline-derived CDR1 and CDR2 are SQVTM and ANQGSEA. This CDR3 region has 12 residues. CDR3 residues: CSVDMGQETQYF. Written as DNA, the CDR3 is TGCAGCGTTGATATGGGGCAAGAGACCCAGTACTTT.

As concerns this clonotype: The junction departs from the called germline gene at one end, perhaps through a read error. The J gene is TRBJ2-2, the V gene TRBV5-1; 10 bases match TRBD2. The V gene's germline CDR1 is SGHRS and CDR2 YFSETQ. This CDR3 has 16 residues. The CDR3 region is CASSSSGSVSTGKLFF. The CDR3 DNA is TGCGCCAGCAGTTCTAGCGGGAGTGTGAGCACCGGGAAGCTGTTTTTT. Using reference TRBV5-1 and TRBJ2-2 for the parts outside the CDR3, the full variable domain is KAGVTQTPRYLIKTRGQQVTLSCSPISGHRSVSWYQQTPGQGLQFLFEYFSETQRNKGNFPGRFSGRQFSNSRSEMNVSTLELGDSALYLCASSSSGSVSTGKLFFGEGSRLTVL.

For this clonotype: Its ends do not fully match the called genes, so a read error is possible. J is TRBJ1-1 and V is TRBV6-2 or TRBV6-3; no clear D. The germline gives CDR1 MNHEY, CDR2 SVGEGT. This CDR3 region has 13 residues. The CDR3 coding sequence is TGTGCCAGCTGTTACTCTAGGGATTCTGAAGCTTTCTTT. Translated: CASCYSRDSEAFF.

This clonotype came up many times. The gene calls are TRBV12-3 or TRBV12-4 and TRBJ2-1; TRBD1 might be the D (5 bases). V lost 5 bases and J lost 7, with 15 bases in between. This CDR3 is 14 amino acids long. The CDR3 sequence: CASSPYQGINEQFF. The CDR3 nucleotides read TGTGCCAGCAGTCCCTATCAGGGTATTAATGAGCAGTTCTTC.

This clonotype was seen ten or more times. This chain joins TRBV5-4 and TRBJ2-3; perhaps TRBD2 as D (5 bases). The CDR3 runs to 13 residues. Germline V gene lookup returns CDR1 SGHNT and CDR2 YYREEE (reference sequence). Trimming shortened V by 4 bases and J by 4 bases, and 10 bases separated the two germline ends. DNA of the CDR3: TGTGCCAGCAGCGCGGACTCCTCAGATACGCAGTATTTT. Amino acids: CASSADSSDTQYF.

This clonotype has at least ten counts. The chain couples TRBV7-8 to TRBJ1-5; weak D call: TRBD1 (5 bases). CDR3 length: 15 amino acids. Germline assignment: CDR1 SGHVS and CDR2 FQNEAQ. The V end was cut by 4 bases, the J end by 0 bases, with 10 bases between. The CDR3 DNA follows: TGTGCCAGCAGCTCGGGACTGAATAGCAATCAGCCCCAGCATTTT. Amino acids: CASSSGLNSNQPQHF.

This clonotype came up many times. The chain combines TRBV5-6 with TRBJ2-1; D ambiguous. Germline lookup yields CDR1 SGHDT and CDR2 YYEEEE. V lost 0 bases and J 6 bases, leaving 16 bases between the germline ends. This CDR3 is built from 16 residues. CDR3 nucleotide sequence: TGTGCCAGCAGCTTGGGTCTTAGCAGACTCTCCAATGAGCAGTTCTTC. Translating gives CASSLGLSRLSNEQFF.

This chain joins TRBV20-1 and TRBJ2-7; the D is unclear. There are 11 residues in the CDR3. The germline V gene has CDR1 DFQATT and CDR2 SNEGSKA (reference sequence). Trimming took off 2 bases at V and 9 bases at J, with 11 bases between the two ends. The CDR3 region has the DNA TGCAGTGCTAGATTATCGACGGGGCAGTACTTC. Translation: CSARLSTGQYF.

The count of this clonotype is one. The junction departs from the called germline gene at one end, perhaps through a read error. The rearrangement joins TRBV12-3 or TRBV12-4 to TRBJ1-1; tentative D call: TRBD1 (6 bases). The CDR3 contains 14 residues. As DNA, the CDR3 is TGTGCCAGTAGTGTGATACAGGGAAACACTGAAGTTTTCTTT. Encoded protein: CASSVIQGNTEVFF.

Note on this clonotype: The junction and the germline gene differ at one end; a read error may be behind it. The chain's CDR3 is CASSPPVTTRNEQLF. The CDR3 region has the DNA TGTGCCAGCAGCCCTCCCGTGACTACTCGTAATGAGCAGCTTTTC. V is TRBV7-8 and J is TRBJ2-1; a weak D match, TRBD2 (5 bases). The CDR3 sequence is 15 residues long. CDR1 SGHVS and CDR2 FQNEAQ come from the germline V gene.

For the CDR3, the DNA is TGTGCCAGCAGCCCGGGGAGCAGGGGGACGGCTAGCGACACTGAAGCTTTCTTT. Protein sequence: CASSPGSRGTASDTEAFF. This chain uses TRBV11-2 with TRBJ1-1; the match to TRBD1 covers 7 bases. The J segment lost 3 bases and the V segment lost 5 bases, leaving 18 bases of the junction unmatched. Germline V gives CDR1 SGHAT, CDR2 FQNNGV. The CDR3 extends over 18 amino acids.

The V gene is TRBV13, the J gene TRBJ2-7; TRBD2 matches at 11 bases. The CDR3 has 18 amino acids. The junction had 16 bases not matched to a gene; V was cut back by 5 bases and J by 4 bases. The germline V gene has CDR1 PRHDT and CDR2 FYEKMQ (reference sequence). The CDR3 reads CASSVPGLADLSSYEQYF. DNA for the CDR3: TGTGCCAGCAGCGTCCCGGGACTAGCGGACCTTAGCTCATACGAGCAGTACTTC. Looking up the rest from reference TRBV13 and TRBJ2-7 gives the full variable domain: AAGVIQSPRHLIKEKRETATLKCYPIPRHDTVYWYQQGPGQDPQFLISFYEKMQSDKGSIPDRFSAQQFSDYHSELNMSSLELGDSALYFCASSVPGLADLSSYEQYFGPGTRLTVT.

The V gene is TRBV29-1, the J gene TRBJ2-2; the D gene is possibly TRBD2 (6 bases). From germline, CDR1 is SQVTM and CDR2 ANQGSEA. The V gene lost 5 bases and the J gene lost 5 bases, with 12 bases spanning the gap. The CDR3 extends over 13 amino acids. The CDR3: CSVFAGTTGELFF. The CDR3 bases are TGCAGCGTTTTTGCGGGAACAACCGGGGAGCTGTTTTTT.

As concerns this clonotype: Germline is not matched at one junction end, which may reflect a read error. V is TRBV14 and J is TRBJ2-7; D uncertain. CDR1 and CDR2 (germline): SGHDN, FVKESK. The length of the CDR3 is 14 residues. This CDR3 reads CTSSQGMISYKQYF. The DNA of the CDR3 is TGTACCAGCAGCCAAGGAATGATTTCATACAAGCAGTACTTC.

As for this clonotype: An end of the junction does not agree with germline; a read error may underlie this. The V and J genes are TRBV11-2 and TRBJ2-5, with D unresolved. Germline CDR1 SGHAT, CDR2 FQNNGV. This CDR3 is 12 amino acids long. The CDR3 nucleotides are TGTGCCAACAGCTTAGAGGATCGGGCCCAGTACTTC. This sequence encodes CANSLEDRAQYF.

Of note for this clonotype: Compared with germline, one end of the junction differs, possibly owing to a read error. The chain uses TRBV7-9 and TRBJ2-3; weak D call: TRBD2 (6 bases). The CDR3 consists of 14 residues. The germline V gene encodes CDR1 SEHNR and CDR2 FQNEAQ (reference sequence). The CDR3 DNA sequence: TGTATCAGCAGCATTAGCAGGGAGGAGGATACGCGGTATTTT. It encodes CISSISREEDTRYF. Using reference TRBV7-9 and TRBJ2-3 for the parts outside the CDR3, the full variable domain is DTGVSQNPRHKITKRGQNVTFRCDPISEHNRLYWYRQTLGQGPEFLTYFQNEAQLEKSRLLSDRFSAERPKGSFSTLEIQRTEQGDSAMYLCISSISREEDTRYFGPGTRLTVL.

As regards this clonotype: At one end, the junction sequence differs from germline, possibly due to a read error. The rearrangement joins TRBV11-2 to TRBJ2-5, with D perhaps TRBD1 or TRBD2 (5 bases each). This CDR3 contains 16 residues. Germline lookup yields CDR1 SGHAT and CDR2 FQNNGV. As DNA, the CDR3 is TGTGCCAGCAGATCCCGGGACCCAGCCCACCAAGACACCCAGTACTTC. It specifies CASRSRDPAHQDTQYF.

Points on this clonotype: One base away lies a much larger clone, so this may be a sequencing read error. The DNA of the CDR3 is TGTGCCTCTGGGAGGGGTTACGAGCAGTACTTC. This encodes CASGRGYEQYF. The chain combines TRBV7-9 with TRBJ2-7; 7 positions agree with TRBD2. V shed 11 bases, J shed 4 bases, and the junction held 5 bases outside the gene matches. Germline V gives CDR1 SEHNR, CDR2 FQNEAQ (reference sequence). This CDR3 is built from 11 residues.

This clonotype was seen just once. One end of the junction fails to match germline, which may point to a read error. The chain couples TRBV12-3 or TRBV12-4 to TRBJ2-2; a possible D gene is TRBD1 (5 bases). The CDR3 contains 13 residues. CDR3: CASSYRNIGELFF. CDR3 nucleotide sequence: TGTGCCAGCAGTTACAGGAACATCGGGGAGCTGTTTTTT.

J is TRBJ2-2 and V is TRBV11-2; maybe TRBD2 (5 bases). V lost 2 bases to trimming and J lost 0 bases, with 19 bases between them. Germline V lookup: CDR1 SGHAT, CDR2 FQNNGV. The CDR3 consists of 19 residues. This chain's CDR3 is CASSLHRGGVCPNTGELFF. The CDR3 bases are TGTGCCAGCAGCTTACATCGAGGAGGAGTGTGCCCGAACACCGGGGAGCTGTTTTTT.

In this sample, this clonotype turned up once. The rearrangement joins TRBV6-5 to TRBJ2-7; weak D call: TRBD1 (6 bases). The CDR3 is 12 residues long. Germline assignment: CDR1 MNHEY and CDR2 SVGAGI. CDR3 bases: TGTGTCGCTGGGACAAGAGTTTACGAGCAGTACTTC. It is translated as CVAGTRVYEQYF.

A word on this clonotype: The junction and the germline gene differ at one end; a read error may be behind it. The rearrangement links TRBV11-2 to TRBJ2-7, with D uncertain. The CDR3 is 14 amino acids. CDR1 SGHAT and CDR2 FQNNGV come from the germline V gene. For the CDR3, the DNA is TGTGCCAGTAGCTTAACTGACACTACCTACGAGCATTATTTC. It yields the protein CASSLTDTTYEHYF. The whole variable domain, filled in from reference TRBV11-2 and TRBJ2-7, reads EAGVAQSPRYKIIEKRQSVAFWCNPISGHATLYWYQQILGQGPKLLIQFQNNGVVDDSQLPKDRFSAERLKGVDSTLKIQPAKLEDSAVYLCASSLTDTTYEHYFGPGTRLTVT.

This clonotype was detected a few times. A junction end diverges from the germline sequence, so it may reflect a read error. The chain couples TRBV12-3 or TRBV12-4 to TRBJ2-1; D gene uncertain. CDR3 length equals 11 residues. CDR3 DNA: TGCGTCAGCAGTCGTCAGAATGAGCAGTTCTTC. This translates into CVSSRQNEQFF.

This clonotype was seen ten or more times. This chain connects TRBV25-1 to TRBJ1-1; D perhaps matches TRBD1 (6 bases). The germline V gene has CDR1 MGHDK and CDR2 SYGVNS. V was trimmed by 5 bases and J by 3 bases, leaving 7 bases between them. This CDR3 has 12 residues. The CDR3 DNA follows: TGTGCCAGCAGTAACAGGGACACTGAAGCTTTCTTT. Translated, it gives CASSNRDTEAFF.